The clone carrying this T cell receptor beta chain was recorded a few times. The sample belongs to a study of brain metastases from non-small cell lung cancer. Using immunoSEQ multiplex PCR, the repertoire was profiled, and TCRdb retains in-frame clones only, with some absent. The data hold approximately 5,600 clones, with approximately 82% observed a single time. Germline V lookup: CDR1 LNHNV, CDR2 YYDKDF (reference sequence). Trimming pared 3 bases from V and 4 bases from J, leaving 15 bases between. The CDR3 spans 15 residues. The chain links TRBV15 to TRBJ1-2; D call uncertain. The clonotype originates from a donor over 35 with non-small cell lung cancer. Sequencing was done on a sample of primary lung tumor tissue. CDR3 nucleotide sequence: TGTGCCACCAGCAGGGCCGTAAGTGGCAGCTATGGCTACACCTTC. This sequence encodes CATSRAVSGSYGYTF.